The next 21 T cell receptor beta chains were all read from a single sample in a study of beta chain features in type 1 diabetes. General observations from the study: Researchers report that Type 1 diabetes patients had moderately but significantly shorter TCRB CDR3s across all four CD4+ subsets.

Every isolated RNA sample was fully reverse transcribed, so sequencing captured expressed TCRB transcripts. Here immunoSEQ multiplex PCR was the method, and the copy in TCRdb shows in-frame clones only, minus some. The table has fewer than 110,000 clones, under 30% seen once. The antigens these receptors bind are not known. Sequenced: central memory CD4+ T cells from blood. Receptors were obtained from a young woman with type 1 diabetes.

The chain employs TRBV19 and TRBJ2-5; a weak D match, TRBD2 (6 bases). With 6 bases removed from V and 5 bases from J, the gap between germline ends came to 13 bases. The CDR3 contains 13 residues. The germline V gene has CDR1 LNHDA and CDR2 SQIVND (reference sequence). DNA for the CDR3: TGTGCCAGTAGCCCCCCTAGCGTGGAGACCCAGTACTTC. Residues: CASSPPSVETQYF.

This clone showed up just a few times. The rearrangement joins TRBV19 to TRBJ2-4, with 7 positions matching TRBD2. The J segment lost 8 bases and the V segment lost 7 bases, leaving 14 bases of the junction unmatched. CDR3 length: 15 amino acids. CDR1 is LNHDA and CDR2 is SQIVND in the germline V gene (reference sequence). CDR3 coding DNA: TGTGCCAGTAAGAGGGCTAGCGGTGCCTTTGACATTCAGTACTTC. Amino acids: CASKRASGAFDIQYF.

The chain carries TRBV28 and TRBJ1-5; D gene ambiguous. The ends were cut back, 5 bases at V and 9 bases at J, with 20 bases in the middle. There are 15 residues in the CDR3. Germline V gene data show CDR1 as MDHEN and CDR2 as SYDVKM. The DNA for the CDR3 is TGTGCCAGCAGTCTGACATTGACGAGCCCCAGGCCCCAGCATTTT. Translated: CASSLTLTSPRPQHF.

The J gene is TRBJ2-5, the V gene TRBV28, with D perhaps matching TRBD2 (6 bases). Trimming left V 8 bases short and J 2 bases short, with 15 bases between. CDR1 MDHEN and CDR2 SYDVKM come from the germline V gene. This CDR3 spans 14 amino acids. The CDR3 here is CASRRGGGQETQYF. CDR3 bases: TGTGCCAGCCGGCGGGGTGGGGGACAAGAGACCCAGTACTTC.

The J gene is TRBJ2-7, the V gene TRBV5-1, with D perhaps matching TRBD1 (6 bases). Germline values: CDR1 SGHRS, CDR2 YFSETQ. This CDR3 contains 13 residues. The V gene lost 3 bases and the J gene lost 8 bases, with 15 bases spanning the gap. CDR3 sequence (DNA): TGCGCCAGCAGCTCCGATCAACAGGGTCAGCAGTACTTC. Its protein is CASSSDQQGQQYF.

The chain joins TRBV7-8 to TRBJ1-3; no clear D. The germline gives CDR1 SGHVS, CDR2 FQNEAQ. Between the trimmed V and J ends, which lost 5 bases and 4 bases, there was a span of 18 bases. The CDR3 is 16 residues long. The CDR3 here is CASSRLESYNGNTIYF. The CDR3 region has the DNA TGTGCCAGCAGCCGGTTAGAGTCCTATAACGGAAACACCATATATTTT.

The chain joins TRBV25-1 to TRBJ1-4; no definite D call. The CDR3 loop spans 15 amino acids. The V end was cut by 3 bases, the J end by 8 bases, with 16 bases between. Germline V CDR1 and CDR2: MGHDK, SYGVNS. DNA for the CDR3: TGTGCCAGCAGTGACCATGACATATTGGGCGAAAAACTGTTTTTT. Translation: CASSDHDILGEKLFF.

For this clone: A junction boundary mismatches the germline segment, possibly from a read error. J is TRBJ2-7 and V is TRBV5-1; 9 bases match TRBD1. The CDR3 is 16 amino acids. Per the germline V gene, CDR1 is SGHRS and CDR2 is YFSETQ. Written as DNA, the CDR3 is TGCGCCAGCAGCTTGGCGGGGAAACAGGGGGCCAACGAGCGGTACTTC. This sequence encodes CASSLAGKQGANERYF.

A few counts support this clone. The rearrangement uses TRBV7-9 and TRBJ2-3, with 9 bases matching TRBD2. The V gene's germline CDR1 is SEHNR and CDR2 FQNEAQ (reference sequence). The CDR3 totals 18 residues. The junction had 20 bases not matched to a gene; V was cut back by 8 bases and J by 5 bases. DNA of the CDR3: TGTGCCAGCGGCTCACCTTTGGTTGCGGGAGGGCCGGGAGATACGCAGTATTTT. This gives the protein CASGSPLVAGGPGDTQYF.

The chain has TRBV10-3 and TRBJ2-7; TRBD2 matches 16 bases. The V segment lost 6 bases and the J segment 0 bases; nucleotides outside the gene matches: 8. The length of the CDR3 is 18 residues. CDR1 and CDR2 from the germline V gene are ENHRY and SYGVKD. The CDR3 region is CAIRGTSGRAPGSYEQYF. The CDR3 DNA sequence: TGTGCCATCAGAGGGACTAGCGGGAGGGCCCCAGGCTCCTACGAGCAGTACTTC.

This chain links TRBV28 with TRBJ2-1, with 8 nucleotides matching TRBD2. Germline-derived CDR1 and CDR2 are MDHEN and SYDVKM. This CDR3 spans 15 amino acids. Trimming at V came to 4 bases and at J to 4 bases, leaving 6 bases not matched to a gene. This CDR3 is CASSSVSGSYNEQFF. CDR3 DNA: TGTGCCAGCAGTTCGGTAAGCGGGAGTTACAATGAGCAGTTCTTC.

The V gene is TRBV5-1, the J gene TRBJ2-4; 10 nucleotides align to TRBD1. The CDR3 has 14 amino acids. The junction had 3 bases not matched to a gene; V was cut back by 4 bases and J by 5 bases. Germline loops: CDR1 SGHRS, CDR2 YFSETQ. The CDR3 bases are TGCGCCAGCAGCCCCGGGACAGGGGAAAACATTCAGTACTTC. It codes for CASSPGTGENIQYF.

The chain employs TRBV6-1 and TRBJ2-1; maybe TRBD2 (6 bases). Trimming pared 5 bases from V and 4 bases from J, leaving 9 bases between. The CDR3 contains 13 residues. Germline CDR1 reads MNHNS; CDR2 reads SASEGT. CDR3: CASSLATYNEQFF. Written as DNA, the CDR3 is TGTGCCAGCAGTCTAGCGACGTACAATGAGCAGTTCTTC.

The genes are TRBV30 and TRBJ2-2, with D uncertain. CDR3 length: 14 residues. V was cut by 3 bases and J by 1 base, with 9 bases left in between. The germline gives CDR1 GTSNPN, CDR2 SVGIG (reference sequence). The CDR3 is CAWSGAGNTGELFF. CDR3 nucleotide sequence: TGTGCCTGGAGCGGCGCAGGGAACACCGGGGAGCTGTTTTTT.

There are a few counts of this clone. The rearrangement links TRBV4-2 to TRBJ2-3; 10 bases are shared with TRBD2. This CDR3 has 16 residues. Germline CDR1 and CDR2: LGHNA and YNFKEQ. V dropped 2 bases and J dropped 2; count of bases not matched to a gene: 4. CDR3 nucleotides: TGTGCCAGCAGCCAAACTAGCGGGGCATACACAGATACGCAGTATTTT. Amino acids: CASSQTSGAYTDTQYF.

In this sample, this clone turned up a few times. V and J are TRBV30 and TRBJ2-3; possibly TRBD1 for D (7 bases). Germline values: CDR1 GTSNPN, CDR2 SVGIG (reference sequence). V dropped 6 bases and J dropped 2 bases, with 15 bases sitting between them. This CDR3 spans 14 amino acids. The CDR3 loop reads CACSEGAYTDTQYF. DNA for the CDR3: TGTGCCTGCTCGGAGGGGGCGTACACAGATACGCAGTATTTT.

The V gene is TRBV7-9, the J gene TRBJ2-1, with 16 bases identical to TRBD2. V was clipped by 3 bases and J by 8 bases; unmatched bases: 4. The germline gives CDR1 SEHNR, CDR2 FQNEAQ (reference sequence). The CDR3 loop spans 16 amino acids. CDR3 loop: CASSFGTSGRGYEQFF. The CDR3 nucleotides read TGTGCCAGCAGCTTCGGGACTAGCGGGAGGGGGTATGAGCAGTTCTTC. Supplemented by reference TRBV7-9 and TRBJ2-1, the full variable domain reads DTGVSQNPRHKITKRGQNVTFRCDPISEHNRLYWYRQTLGQGPEFLTYFQNEAQLEKSRLLSDRFSAERPKGSFSTLEIQRTEQGDSAMYLCASSFGTSGRGYEQFFGPGTRLTVL.

The chain uses TRBV5-1 and TRBJ2-6, with D tentatively TRBD2 (6 bases). Germline V gives CDR1 SGHRS, CDR2 YFSETQ. CDR3 length: 18 residues. The ends were cut back, 4 bases at V and 0 bases at J, with 17 bases in the middle. CDR3 coding DNA: TGCGCCAGCAGCCCCGGGGGAGCAAGCCACTCTGGGGCCAACGTCCTGACTTTC. Its translation: CASSPGGASHSGANVLTF. Drawing the rest from reference TRBV5-1 and TRBJ2-6, the complete variable domain is KAGVTQTPRYLIKTRGQQVTLSCSPISGHRSVSWYQQTPGQGLQFLFEYFSETQRNKGNFPGRFSGRQFSNSRSEMNVSTLELGDSALYLCASSPGGASHSGANVLTFGAGSRLTVL.

The sample holds a few counts of this clone. The chain links TRBV7-8 to TRBJ2-2; 14 bases are shared with TRBD2. J gave up 7 bases and V 4 bases, and 11 bases lay outside the gene matches. CDR3 length: 18 residues. Germline-derived CDR1 and CDR2 are SGHVS and FQNEAQ. The CDR3 nucleotides read TGTGCCAGCAGCTCGACCGGGACTAGCGGGAGTAAGGTCGGGGAGCTGTTTTTT. This gives the protein CASSSTGTSGSKVGELFF.

V and J are TRBV5-1 and TRBJ2-2; no firm D call. In germline, CDR1 is SGHRS, CDR2 YFSETQ. The CDR3 has 15 amino acids. Trimming took 0 bases from V and 4 from J, leaving 10 bases between them. The CDR3 nucleotides read TGCGCCAGCAGCTTGGGGGCAGTTAGCACCGGGGAGCTGTTTTTT. Protein sequence: CASSLGAVSTGELFF.

This clone was seen a handful of times. The rearrangement joins TRBV5-4 to TRBJ1-4; TRBD1 matches at 7 bases. Unmatched junction bases numbered 5, after V lost 5 bases and J lost 7 bases. Germline values: CDR1 SGHNT, CDR2 YYREEE (reference sequence). The CDR3 contains 13 residues. For the CDR3, the DNA is TGTGCCAGCAGAGAGGGGACAGCTGAAAAACTGTTTTTT. Translation: CASREGTAEKLFF.